A single sample is the source of the 28 T cell receptor beta chains below, sequenced in a study of cytomegalovirus exposure and HLA in healthy donors. 60 Vbeta and 13 Jbeta primers were used in PCR. Here immunoSEQ multiplex PCR was the method, and the copy in TCRdb shows in-frame clones only, minus some. This table holds 95,000 to 150,000 clones, 72% found once. The specimen was PBMCs. All receptors derive from a man aged 25 to 40 in good health and CMV-seronegative.

The genes are TRBV29-1 and TRBJ2-4, with 8 nucleotides matching TRBD1. Germline CDR1 SQVTM, CDR2 ANQGSEA. The CDR3 runs to 16 residues. J gave up 6 bases and V 3 bases, and 13 bases lay outside the gene matches. CDR3 loop: CSVEIPSTGDLNIQYF. The DNA of the CDR3 is TGCAGCGTTGAGATCCCATCGACAGGGGACTTAAACATTCAGTACTTC.

The genes are TRBV5-1 and TRBJ1-1, with a tentative D call TRBD1 (6 bases). The CDR3 has 14 residues. Germline loops: CDR1 SGHRS, CDR2 YFSETQ. The V end was cut by 0 bases, the J end by 4 bases, with 10 bases between. The CDR3 nucleotides read TGCGCCAGCAGCTTGGCAGCAGGGGTCACTGAAGCTTTCTTT. Protein: CASSLAAGVTEAFF.

The chain links TRBV5-6 to TRBJ2-3; 8 bases are a match to TRBD1. The CDR3 is 16 residues long. CDR1 SGHDT and CDR2 YYEEEE come from the germline V gene. V was pared by 1 base and J by 2 bases, with 6 bases of the junction left unmatched. This CDR3 reads CASSLTGTGYTDTQYF. The CDR3, as DNA: TGTGCCAGCAGCTTGACCGGGACAGGTTACACAGATACGCAGTATTTT.

This clone turned up a few times. V usage is TRBV7-2 and J usage is TRBJ2-1, with TRBD2 matching 13 bases. The germline CDR1 and CDR2 sequences are SGHTA and FQGNSA. The V segment lost 8 bases and the J segment 9 bases; nucleotides outside the gene matches: 7. The CDR3 has 14 residues. The CDR3 nucleotides are TGTGCCAGCCTCACTAGCGGGGGGGGTACTGAGCAGTTCTTC. It codes for CASLTSGGGTEQFF.

The genes are TRBV28 and TRBJ1-5; a possible D gene is TRBD1 (5 bases). This CDR3 contains 19 residues. V gave up 5 bases and J gave up 6 bases, with 29 bases separating them. The germline V gene encodes CDR1 MDHEN and CDR2 SYDVKM. CDR3 DNA sequence: TGTGCCAGCAGTACCATCAGGGCTGGAAAATCAAGTGGAAGTCAGCCCCAGCATTTT. Amino acids: CASSTIRAGKSSGSQPQHF.

This sequence joins TRBV6-5 and TRBJ1-3, with 8 bases lining up with TRBD1. The germline V gene encodes CDR1 MNHEY and CDR2 SVGAGI. V shed 7 bases, J shed 3 bases, and the junction held 8 bases outside the gene matches. The CDR3 covers 15 residues. CDR3 in amino acids: CASTSQGANGNTIYF. In DNA form, the CDR3 reads TGTGCCAGCACTTCCCAGGGGGCAAATGGAAACACCATATATTTT.

The CDR3 sequence: CASSLELVNTEAFF. DNA of the CDR3: TGTGCCAGCAGCTTAGAGCTCGTGAACACTGAAGCTTTCTTT. The chain links TRBV7-9 to TRBJ1-1, with unresolved D. The germline V and J ends were trimmed by 1 base and 0 bases, with 6 bases remaining between them. Germline V gives CDR1 SEHNR, CDR2 FQNEAQ (reference sequence). There are 14 residues in the CDR3.

This clone is medium-sized in the sample. The rearrangement joins TRBV6-6 to TRBJ2-7; 7 bases agree with TRBD2. Trimming took 4 bases from V and 4 from J; bases not matched to a gene: 10. The CDR3 length is 15 residues. Germline V gives CDR1 MNHNY, CDR2 SVGAGI (reference sequence). This CDR3 is CASSSAGDVGYEQYF. Written as DNA, the CDR3 is TGTGCCAGCAGTTCTGCGGGGGACGTCGGATACGAGCAGTACTTC.

V gene TRBV15 combines with J gene TRBJ1-2, with 8 bases lining up with TRBD1. The CDR3 is 14 amino acids. Germline V gene data show CDR1 as LNHNV and CDR2 as YYDKDF (reference sequence). The trim removed 5 bases at V and 2 bases at J, leaving 4 bases unmatched. Written as DNA, the CDR3 is TGTGCCACCAGCCAGAGACAGGGGAACTATGGCTACACCTTC. Translating gives CATSQRQGNYGYTF.

This clone was counted a single time. Compared with germline, one end of the junction differs, possibly owing to a read error. The chain uses TRBV29-1 and TRBJ2-1; D is ambiguous. CDR3 length: 12 amino acids. Per the germline V gene, CDR1 is SQVTM and CDR2 is ANQGSEA. The CDR3 coding sequence is TGCAGCGGACCTGCGGAATACATTGAGCAGTTCTTC. Protein sequence: CSGPAEYIEQFF.

The CDR3 DNA reads TGTGCCAGCAGTGATCGACCGGGACAGGTGGACACCGGGGAGCTGTTTTTT. Amino acid sequence: CASSDRPGQVDTGELFF. The V gene is TRBV9, the J gene TRBJ2-2; TRBD1 agrees at 8 bases. The trim removed 5 bases at V and 3 bases at J, leaving 12 bases unmatched. The CDR3 loop spans 17 amino acids. CDR1 is SGDLS and CDR2 is YYNGEE in the germline V gene.

The chain joins TRBV27 to TRBJ1-2; perhaps TRBD1 as D (6 bases). V lost 1 base and J 3 bases, leaving 21 bases between the germline ends. Germline V gene data show CDR1 as MNHEY and CDR2 as SMNVEV (reference sequence). The CDR3 has 18 amino acids. The CDR3 loop reads CASSLYGTHQGVYYGYTF. The CDR3 coding sequence is TGTGCCAGCAGTTTATACGGGACACACCAAGGGGTATACTATGGCTACACCTTC.

The chain couples TRBV6-6 to TRBJ2-5; TRBD2 matches 11 bases. Trimming removed 2 bases from V and 3 bases from J; junction bases left unmatched: 5. The germline CDR1 and CDR2 sequences are MNHNY and SVGAGI (reference sequence). This CDR3 has 16 amino acids. The CDR3 sequence: CASSYPLLAGEETQYF. Here the CDR3 DNA reads TGTGCCAGCAGTTACCCATTACTAGCGGGGGAAGAGACCCAGTACTTC.

The rearrangement joins TRBV6-6 to TRBJ1-5; D is unclear. CDR3 length equals 14 residues. V lost 2 bases, J lost 5 bases, and 10 bases lay in between. Germline V gene data show CDR1 as MNHNY and CDR2 as SVGAGI (reference sequence). Here the CDR3 reads CASSYDGEDQPQHF. As DNA, the CDR3 is TGTGCCAGCAGTTACGATGGGGAGGATCAGCCCCAGCATTTT.

The V call is TRBV6-1, the J call TRBJ1-1; tentatively, D is TRBD1 (6 bases). This CDR3 has 13 amino acids. Per germline, CDR1 MNHNS and CDR2 SASEGT. Trimming pared 8 bases from V and 0 bases from J, leaving 10 bases between. CDR3 in amino acids: CASVRTVNTEAFF. The CDR3 DNA reads as TGTGCCAGCGTTCGGACAGTGAACACTGAAGCTTTCTTT.

This CDR3 reads CASSLMEYNEQFF. CDR3 bases: TGTGCCAGCAGTTTAATGGAGTACAATGAGCAGTTCTTC. This sequence joins TRBV28 and TRBJ2-1; D not resolved. Trimming cost V 2 bases and J 4 bases, with 6 bases left between them. Germline assignment: CDR1 MDHEN and CDR2 SYDVKM. This CDR3 has 13 amino acids.

This chain uses TRBV4-1 with TRBJ2-7, with 7 bases identical to TRBD2. Germline trimming cut 4 bases from V and 2 bases from J; bases unmatched to any gene: 2. Germline lookup yields CDR1 MGHRA and CDR2 YSYEKL. The CDR3 totals 13 residues. DNA for the CDR3: TGCGCCAGCAGCCTGAGCGGGACCTACGAGCAGTACTTC. As protein: CASSLSGTYEQYF.

The V gene is TRBV29-1, the J gene TRBJ1-1; TRBD1 aligns across 7 bases. Germline CDR1 SQVTM, CDR2 ANQGSEA. This CDR3 is 13 amino acids long. V lost 4 bases to trimming and J lost 5 bases; unmatched junction nucleotides: 7. CDR3 in amino acids: CSVATGEGTEAFF. DNA for the CDR3: TGCAGCGTTGCCACAGGGGAAGGGACTGAAGCTTTCTTT.

This clone was detected only once. The rearrangement links TRBV7-8 to TRBJ1-2; TRBD1 aligns across 10 bases. V lost 5 bases, J lost 4 bases, and 13 bases stayed unmatched. The CDR3 covers 17 residues. The germline CDR1 and CDR2 sequences are SGHVS and FQNEAQ. CDR3 bases: TGTGCCAGCAGCAACCCACCCGGGACAGGGGTCGGCTATGGCTACACCTTC. Translating it yields CASSNPPGTGVGYGYTF. Full variable domain (missing parts from reference TRBV7-8 and TRBJ1-2): GAGVSQSPRYKVAKRGQDVALRCDPISGHVSLFWYQQALGQGPEFLTYFQNEAQLDKSGLPSDRFFAERPEGSVSTLKIQRTQQEDSAVYLCASSNPPGTGVGYGYTFGSGTRLTVV.

The chain links TRBV5-1 to TRBJ2-7; 7 bases fit TRBD1. This CDR3 comprises 14 residues. The V gene end was trimmed by 4 bases and the J gene end by 4 bases; junction bases not matched to a gene: 8. Germline CDR1 and CDR2: SGHRS and YFSETQ. The CDR3 loop reads CASSHSTGWYEQYF. For the CDR3, the DNA is TGCGCCAGCAGCCACTCGACAGGGTGGTACGAGCAGTACTTC.

This clone was recorded a few times. This sequence joins TRBV7-2 and TRBJ1-1; possibly TRBD1 for D (6 bases). Between the trimmed V and J ends, which lost 1 base and 5 bases, there was a span of 14 bases. Germline-derived CDR1 and CDR2 are SGHTA and FQGNSA. The CDR3 is 15 amino acids. The CDR3 loop reads CASSLVGTLNTEAFF. The CDR3 DNA follows: TGTGCCAGCAGCTTAGTAGGGACACTTAATACTGAAGCTTTCTTT.

The chain uses TRBV27 and TRBJ2-2; no clear D. The germline gives CDR1 MNHEY, CDR2 SMNVEV (reference sequence). Trimming took 0 bases from V and 9 from J, leaving 11 bases between them. The CDR3 totals 14 residues. The CDR3, as DNA: TGTGCCAGCAGTTTATCCCCTCTGGCCCGGGAGCTGTTTTTT. Its protein product is CASSLSPLARELFF.

As for this clone: An end of the junction differs from the germline gene, which may be a read error. The V call is TRBV7-9, the J call TRBJ2-1; 11 bases agree with TRBD2. Germline loops: CDR1 SEHNR, CDR2 FQNEAQ (reference sequence). The CDR3 covers 17 residues. CDR3 amino acids: CSSSSSRLAGPYNEQFF. As DNA, the CDR3 is TGTTCCAGCAGCTCCTCCCGACTAGCGGGGCCTTACAATGAGCAGTTCTTC. Using reference TRBV7-9 and TRBJ2-1 for the parts outside the CDR3, the full variable domain is DTGVSQNPRHKITKRGQNVTFRCDPISEHNRLYWYRQTLGQGPEFLTYFQNEAQLEKSRLLSDRFSAERPKGSFSTLEIQRTEQGDSAMYLCSSSSSRLAGPYNEQFFGPGTRLTVL.

The gene calls are TRBV19 and TRBJ1-2; D unclear. The germline CDR1 and CDR2 sequences are LNHDA and SQIVND (reference sequence). The CDR3 length is 12 residues. V lost 7 bases and J lost 0, with 6 bases in between. For the CDR3, the DNA is TGTGCCAGTACGCGAACTAACTATGGCTACACCTTC. This gives the protein CASTRTNYGYTF. The complete variable domain, with remaining parts taken from reference TRBV19 and TRBJ1-2, reads DGGITQSPKYLFRKEGQNVTLSCEQNLNHDAMYWYRQDPGQGLRLIYYSQIVNDFQKGDIAEGYSVSREKKESFPLTVTSAQKNPTAFYLCASTRTNYGYTFGSGTRLTVV.

J is TRBJ2-4 and V is TRBV5-6; 7 positions match TRBD1. J was trimmed by 8 bases and V by 2 bases; bases with no gene match: 7. Germline assignment: CDR1 SGHDT and CDR2 YYEEEE. This CDR3 comprises 14 residues. The CDR3 DNA follows: TGTGCCAGCAGCTTCGAAGGGGGCGCACACATTCAGTACTTC. Protein sequence: CASSFEGGAHIQYF.

The chain employs TRBV9 and TRBJ2-2; 9 positions match TRBD1. J gave up 2 bases and V 3 bases, and 5 bases lay outside the gene matches. Germline values: CDR1 SGDLS, CDR2 YYNGEE. The CDR3 spans 16 residues. The CDR3 DNA follows: TGTGCCAGCAGCGCAGACAGGGGGTCAAACACCGGGGAGCTGTTTTTT. Its protein product is CASSADRGSNTGELFF.

The gene calls are TRBV30 and TRBJ1-4; no definite D call. V lost 0 bases, J lost 5 bases, and 7 bases lay in between. CDR1 is GTSNPN, CDR2 SVGIG, per germline (reference sequence). The CDR3 extends over 13 amino acids. CDR3 in amino acids: CAWSVQLNEKLFF. CDR3 DNA sequence: TGTGCCTGGAGTGTACAGCTAAATGAAAAACTGTTTTTT.

This chain connects TRBV11-2 to TRBJ2-3, with 10 positions matching TRBD2. This CDR3 spans 16 amino acids. Trimming took 1 base from V and 2 from J; bases not matched to a gene: 3. Germline CDR1 SGHAT, CDR2 FQNNGV. This CDR3 is CASSLALAGFTDTQYF. DNA for the CDR3: TGTGCCAGCAGCTTAGCACTAGCGGGGTTCACAGATACGCAGTATTTT.